Presented here are 15 T cell receptor beta chains from one specimen sequenced in a study of somatic mutations in cytotoxic T cells in rheumatoid arthritis. Some clones are missing from TCRdb's copy, which holds only in-frame ones; the method was immunoSEQ multiplex PCR. The table records about 15,000 clones, more than 60% of them present only once. The sequencing sample was made of CD8+ T cells sorted from blood. The receptor set was obtained from an adult with rheumatoid arthritis.

In DNA form, the CDR3 reads TGTGCCAGCACACTAGCGGGGTTACCAGTAGGAGATACGCAGTATTTT. It is translated as CASTLAGLPVGDTQYF. J is TRBJ2-3 and V is TRBV5-6; 10 nucleotides agree with TRBD2. The CDR3 spans 16 residues. The germline CDR1 and CDR2 sequences are SGHDT and YYEEEE. Trimming at V came to 6 bases and at J to 5 bases, leaving 12 bases not matched to a gene.

The CDR3: CASSPTPGATNEKLFF. The CDR3 DNA reads as TGTGCCAGCAGTCCTACACCCGGGGCAACTAATGAAAAACTGTTTTTT. The chain has TRBV11-2 and TRBJ1-4; unclear D gene. V lost 6 bases and J 0 bases, leaving 14 bases between the germline ends. The CDR3 is 16 amino acids. In germline, CDR1 is SGHAT, CDR2 FQNNGV.

The rearrangement links TRBV11-2 to TRBJ2-2; possible D gene TRBD1, 6 bases. Germline CDR1 and CDR2: SGHAT and FQNNGV. The CDR3 is 17 amino acids. V was clipped by 3 bases and J by 4 bases, with 18 bases between them. The chain's CDR3 is CASSFVLGAPGTGELFF. The DNA of the CDR3 is TGTGCCAGCAGCTTTGTTCTGGGGGCCCCAGGCACCGGGGAGCTGTTTTTT.

This clone appeared a single time. The rearrangement links TRBV27 to TRBJ1-3; D possibly corresponds to TRBD1 (5 bases). CDR3 length equals 13 residues. Trimming removed 5 bases from V and 6 bases from J, with 11 bases in between. Germline lookup yields CDR1 MNHEY and CDR2 SMNVEV (reference sequence). CDR3 protein: CASSRRGENTIYF. Here the CDR3 DNA reads TGTGCCAGCAGTCGACGGGGGGAAAACACCATATATTTT.

The rearrangement uses TRBV5-1 and TRBJ2-3, with TRBD2 identical over 9 bases. J lost 0 bases, V lost 5 bases, and 7 bases had no gene match. CDR1 and CDR2 (germline): SGHRS, YFSETQ. The CDR3 runs 16 residues. The CDR3 DNA reads as TGCGCCAGCAGGGGCGGACTAGCGCTTAGCACAGATACGCAGTATTTT. As protein: CASRGGLALSTDTQYF.

The J gene is TRBJ1-1, the V gene TRBV9, with D hard to call. Germline loops: CDR1 SGDLS, CDR2 YYNGEE. The CDR3 consists of 15 residues. V lost 4 bases to trimming and J lost 1 base, with 14 bases between them. The CDR3 nucleotides read TGTGCCAGCAGCCTGAGGGCAGGCCGGAACACTGAAGCTTTCTTT. The encoded protein is CASSLRAGRNTEAFF.

The chain couples TRBV28 to TRBJ2-7; D is unresolved. This CDR3 is 15 amino acids long. The ends were cut back, 6 bases at V and 1 base at J, with 16 bases in the middle. Germline CDR1 reads MDHEN; CDR2 reads SYDVKM. The CDR3 nucleotides are TGTGCCAGCAGCTCCCTGATTATGGGTTCCTACGAGCAGTACGTC. Residues: CASSSLIMGSYEQYV.

This clone was seen a handful of times. The CDR3 sequence: CASSSGLEGYEQYV. The CDR3 DNA reads TGTGCCAGCAGTTCGGGTCTGGAGGGGTACGAGCAGTACGTC. This chain joins TRBV28 and TRBJ2-7; tentative D call: TRBD2 (6 bases). Trimming removed 4 bases at V and 4 bases at J, with 14 bases between. Germline-derived CDR1 and CDR2 are MDHEN and SYDVKM. There are 14 residues in the CDR3.

The chain carries TRBV27 and TRBJ2-7, with 10 bases matching TRBD2. After removal of 5 bases from V and 2 bases from J, the junction contained 6 bases not matched to a gene. CDR1 is MNHEY, CDR2 SMNVEV, per germline (reference sequence). The CDR3 runs to 15 residues. In DNA form, the CDR3 reads TGTGCCAGCAGTGAAACTAGCGGGGAGACCTACGAGCAGTACTTC. Amino acids: CASSETSGETYEQYF.

This clone was seen a few times. This chain links TRBV9 with TRBJ1-5; D uncertain. The length of the CDR3 is 14 residues. Germline values: CDR1 SGDLS, CDR2 YYNGEE. Trimming cost V 0 bases and J 5 bases, with 9 bases left between them. CDR3 coding DNA: TGTGCCAGCAGCGTAGGACGGAGTGATCAGCCCCAGCATTTT. The encoded protein is CASSVGRSDQPQHF. The full variable domain, its missing parts supplied by reference TRBV9 and TRBJ1-5, is DSGVTQTPKHLITATGQRVTLRCSPRSGDLSVYWYQQSLDQGLQFLIQYYNGEERAKGNILERFSAQQFPDLHSELNLSSLELGDSALYFCASSVGRSDQPQHFGDGTRLSIL.

The CDR3, as DNA: TGTGCCAGCAGCTTAGGGGTCGGGGTCGGCACTGAAGCTTTCTTT. This sequence encodes CASSLGVGVGTEAFF. The V call is TRBV13, the J call TRBJ1-1; no reliable D call. The CDR3 has 15 amino acids. Trimming took 0 bases from V and 4 from J, leaving 12 bases between them. Germline values: CDR1 PRHDT, CDR2 FYEKMQ (reference sequence).

V usage is TRBV27 and J usage is TRBJ2-2; 12 positions agree with TRBD2. There are 15 residues in the CDR3. Germline CDR1 reads MNHEY; CDR2 reads SMNVEV (reference sequence). J lost 3 bases, V lost 6 bases, and 2 bases had no gene match. The CDR3 bases are TGTGCCAGCAGACGACTAGCGGGGGACACCGGGGAGCTGTTTTTT. Protein sequence: CASRRLAGDTGELFF.

To note about this clone: A much larger clone differs from this one at a single base, so this may be a read error. Distinct nucleotide sequences in the sample also encode this CDR3. The chain joins TRBV10-1 to TRBJ1-6; D remains ambiguous. V was clipped by 6 bases and J by 7 bases, with 10 bases between them. The CDR3 covers 13 residues. Looked up from germline, CDR1 is WNHNN and CDR2 is SYGVQD (reference sequence). CDR3 bases: TGCGCCAGCAGGGCCAGAGAAAATTCACCCCTCCACTTT. Residues: CASRARENSPLHF.

The chain couples TRBV6-1 to TRBJ2-4; D is possibly TRBD2 (5 bases). Germline lookup yields CDR1 MNHNS and CDR2 SASEGT. V lost 8 bases to trimming and J lost 0 bases, with 5 bases between them. The CDR3 has 12 amino acids. As DNA, the CDR3 is TGTGCCAGCGAGGGAGCCAAAAACATTCAGTACTTC. This sequence encodes CASEGAKNIQYF.

The rearrangement joins TRBV5-1 to TRBJ2-3; tentatively, D is TRBD1 or TRBD2 (5 bases each). The V gene's germline CDR1 is SGHRS and CDR2 YFSETQ. The V gene lost 2 bases and the J gene lost 2 bases, with 12 bases spanning the gap. The CDR3 is made up of 15 amino acids. The chain's CDR3 is CASSFFGANTDTQYF. CDR3 DNA sequence: TGCGCCAGCAGCTTTTTCGGGGCCAACACAGATACGCAGTATTTT. The full variable domain, with the rest looked up from reference TRBV5-1 and TRBJ2-3, is KAGVTQTPRYLIKTRGQQVTLSCSPISGHRSVSWYQQTPGQGLQFLFEYFSETQRNKGNFPGRFSGRQFSNSRSEMNVSTLELGDSALYLCASSFFGANTDTQYFGPGTRLTVL.